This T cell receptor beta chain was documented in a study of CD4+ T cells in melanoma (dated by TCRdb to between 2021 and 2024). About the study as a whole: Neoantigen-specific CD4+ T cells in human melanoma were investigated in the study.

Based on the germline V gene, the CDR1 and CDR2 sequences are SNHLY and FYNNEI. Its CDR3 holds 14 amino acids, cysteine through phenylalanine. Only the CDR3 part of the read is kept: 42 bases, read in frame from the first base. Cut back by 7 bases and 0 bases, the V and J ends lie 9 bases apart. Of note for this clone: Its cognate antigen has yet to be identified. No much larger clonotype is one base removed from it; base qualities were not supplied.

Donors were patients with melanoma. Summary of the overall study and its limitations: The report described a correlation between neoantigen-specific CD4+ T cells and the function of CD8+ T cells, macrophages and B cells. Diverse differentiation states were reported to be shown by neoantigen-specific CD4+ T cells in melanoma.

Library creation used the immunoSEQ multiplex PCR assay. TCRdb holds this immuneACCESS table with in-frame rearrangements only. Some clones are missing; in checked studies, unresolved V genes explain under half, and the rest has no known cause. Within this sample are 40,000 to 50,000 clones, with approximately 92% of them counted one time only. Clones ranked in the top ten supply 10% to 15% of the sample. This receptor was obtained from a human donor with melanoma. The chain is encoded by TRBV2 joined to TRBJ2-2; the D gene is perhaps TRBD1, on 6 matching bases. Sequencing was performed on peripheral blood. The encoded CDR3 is CASTGQSNTGELFF. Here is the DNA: TGTGCCAGCACCGGACAGTCGAACACCGGGGAGCTGTTTTTT.